These 29 T cell receptor beta chains were all obtained from the same sample, sequenced in a study of cytomegalovirus exposure and HLA in healthy donors. 13 Jbeta primers and 60 Vbeta primers were used for the PCR. Clones were read by immunoSEQ multiplex PCR, and TCRdb kept only the in-frame ones, dropping some. The data hold under 200,000 clones, with over 60% observed a single time. The sequenced sample was PBMCs. All receptors derive from a girl under 18 in good health and CMV-seronegative.

The J gene is TRBJ2-7, the V gene TRBV27; 7 nucleotides line up with TRBD2. The CDR3 covers 13 residues. The junction had 4 bases not matched to a gene; V was cut back by 5 bases and J by 3 bases. In germline, CDR1 is MNHEY, CDR2 SMNVEV (reference sequence). CDR3 nucleotide sequence: TGTGCCAGCAGTCCCTCGGGGGGCTACGAGCAGTACTTC. Translated: CASSPSGGYEQYF.

The V gene is TRBV9, the J gene TRBJ2-7; possibly TRBD1 for D (6 bases). The CDR3 length is 16 residues. Germline V gene sequence: CDR1 SGDLS, CDR2 YYNGEE. The V and J ends lost 2 bases and 5 bases respectively, with 20 bases between them. The CDR3 DNA sequence: TGTGCCAGCAGCGTGTTCCGGGACACCGATTCCGACGAGCAGTACTTC. Translated, it gives CASSVFRDTDSDEQYF.

The chain couples TRBV29-1 to TRBJ2-1; TRBD1 agrees at 7 bases. Germline CDR1 SQVTM, CDR2 ANQGSEA. There are 16 residues in the CDR3. Trimming cost V 7 bases and J 0 bases; bases outside gene matches: 12. This CDR3 is CSAPLGGGSSYNEQFF. In nucleotides, the CDR3 is TGCAGCGCCCCGTTAGGGGGCGGAAGCTCCTACAATGAGCAGTTCTTC.

The chain employs TRBV5-1 and TRBJ2-7; the D is unclear. Germline loops: CDR1 SGHRS, CDR2 YFSETQ. The CDR3 runs to 13 residues. The V end lost 2 bases, the J end lost 4 bases, and 10 bases lay between the germline ends. The CDR3 sequence is CASSFNTRYEQYF. The CDR3, as DNA: TGCGCCAGCAGCTTCAACACCAGGTACGAGCAGTACTTC.

V usage is TRBV18 and J usage is TRBJ1-1; a possible D gene is TRBD1 (5 bases). Trimming stripped 3 bases from V and 1 base from J, with 9 bases between. Germline loops: CDR1 KGHSH, CDR2 LQKENI. This CDR3 has 14 amino acids. The CDR3 nucleotides are TGTGCCAGCTCACCTCAGGGCTGGAACACTGAAGCTTTCTTT. Translation gives CASSPQGWNTEAFF.

The rearrangement uses TRBV19 and TRBJ2-1; TRBD2 matches 7 bases. Germline assignment: CDR1 LNHDA and CDR2 SQIVND (reference sequence). V trimming: 10 bases; J trimming: 0 bases; junction bases outside the gene matches: 6. CDR3 length equals 14 residues. The CDR3: CATRGEGSYNEQFF. DNA for the CDR3: TGTGCCACAAGAGGGGAGGGCTCCTACAATGAGCAGTTCTTC.

The chain links TRBV6-5 to TRBJ2-7; 7 nucleotides line up with TRBD1. Germline V gene lookup returns CDR1 MNHEY and CDR2 SVGAGI. This CDR3 region has 13 residues. Germline trimming cut 6 bases from V and 4 bases from J; bases unmatched to any gene: 6. CDR3 sequence: CASSANRGYEQYF. Here the CDR3 DNA reads TGTGCCAGCAGCGCTAACAGGGGTTACGAGCAGTACTTC.

This clone was recorded only once. V usage is TRBV7-3 and J usage is TRBJ2-3, with 13 bases lining up with TRBD2. Trimming took 3 bases from V and 5 from J; bases not matched to a gene: 5. Germline loops: CDR1 SGHTA, CDR2 FQGTGA. There are 16 residues in the CDR3. As DNA, the CDR3 is TGTGCCAGCAGCTTTCGACTAGCGGGGGGTGGAGATACGCAGTATTTT. This sequence encodes CASSFRLAGGGDTQYF. Full variable domain (rest looked up from reference TRBV7-3 and TRBJ2-3): GAGVSQTPSNKVTEKGKYVELRCDPISGHTALYWYRQSLGQGPEFLIYFQGTGAADDSGLPNDRFFAVRPEGSVSTLKIQRTERGDSAVYLCASSFRLAGGGDTQYFGPGTRLTVL.

J is TRBJ1-1 and V is TRBV19; a weak D match, TRBD1 (6 bases). V lost 2 bases and J 7 bases, leaving 8 bases between the germline ends. Germline CDR1 is LNHDA and CDR2 is SQIVND (reference sequence). The CDR3 totals 12 residues. As DNA, the CDR3 is TGTGCCAGTAGTATACGAGGGGGTGAAGCTTTCTTT. Protein: CASSIRGGEAFF.

The rearrangement uses TRBV19 and TRBJ1-2; 7 bases match TRBD1. Trimming removed 8 bases from V and 0 bases from J; junction bases left unmatched: 3. This CDR3 is built from 13 residues. The V gene's germline CDR1 is LNHDA and CDR2 SQIVND (reference sequence). The CDR3 spells CASRDRANYGYTF. CDR3 nucleotide sequence: TGTGCCAGTCGGGACAGAGCTAACTATGGCTACACCTTC.

Of note for this clone: This specimen includes other DNA sequences encoding the same CDR3. The rearrangement uses TRBV27 and TRBJ1-2; no clear D. CDR1 and CDR2 (germline): MNHEY, SMNVEV (reference sequence). V was trimmed by 2 bases and J by 4 bases, leaving 8 bases between them. CDR3 length equals 13 residues. The CDR3 DNA reads TGTGCCAGCAGTTTAGAGGGTGGCTATGGCTACACCTTC. This sequence encodes CASSLEGGYGYTF.

The chain uses TRBV5-1 and TRBJ1-2; no definite D call. This CDR3 region has 14 residues. In germline, CDR1 is SGHRS, CDR2 YFSETQ. Trimming took 1 base from V and 4 from J, leaving 11 bases between them. DNA for the CDR3: TGCGCCAGCAGCTTGTCGTACAGATCCTATGGCTACACCTTC. This sequence encodes CASSLSYRSYGYTF.

This clone was observed a few times. V is TRBV19 and J is TRBJ1-4, with D unresolved. Germline CDR1 LNHDA, CDR2 SQIVND (reference sequence). Trimming took off 7 bases at V and 14 bases at J, with 14 bases between the two ends. The CDR3 covers 11 residues. In DNA form, the CDR3 reads TGTGCCAGTACCAACAGAAATGATCTGTTTTTT. It specifies CASTNRNDLFF. Full variable domain (remainder filled in from reference TRBV19 and TRBJ1-4): DGGITQSPKYLFRKEGQNVTLSCEQNLNHDAMYWYRQDPGQGLRLIYYSQIVNDFQKGDIAEGYSVSREKKESFPLTVTSAQKNPTAFYLCASTNRNDLFFGSGTQLSVL.

This clone was seen a handful of times. J is TRBJ1-1 and V is TRBV5-1, with a tentative D call TRBD1 (6 bases). V lost 3 bases and J lost 4, with 13 bases in between. CDR3 size: 14 residues. CDR1 SGHRS and CDR2 YFSETQ come from the germline V gene. CDR3 in amino acids: CASSYHRDGTEAFF. The CDR3 DNA reads TGCGCCAGCAGCTACCACAGGGATGGCACTGAAGCTTTCTTT.

As concerns this clone: The junction and the germline gene differ at one end; a read error may be behind it. This sequence joins TRBV9 and TRBJ2-3, with TRBD2 as a possible D gene (5 bases). Germline-derived CDR1 and CDR2 are SGDLS and YYNGEE. The length of the CDR3 is 13 residues. CDR3 nucleotides: TGTGCCAGCAGCGTAGGTAGCGTAGATACGCAGTATTTC. Its protein is CASSVGSVDTQYF.

The chain combines TRBV10-3 with TRBJ2-3; the D is unclear. CDR3 length: 12 residues. Germline CDR1 is ENHRY and CDR2 is SYGVKD. V lost 8 bases to trimming and J lost 6 bases, with 12 bases between them. As DNA, the CDR3 is TGTGCCATCGGTGCGGTCCCGGATACGCAGTATTTT. It translates to CAIGAVPDTQYF.

This rearrangement joins TRBV7-9 to TRBJ2-1; TRBD2 matches 8 bases. Germline V gives CDR1 SEHNR, CDR2 FQNEAQ (reference sequence). This CDR3 is built from 16 residues. Trimming took 1 base from V and 1 from J; bases not matched to a gene: 3. The CDR3 spells CASSLVRGVSYNEQFF. The CDR3 DNA reads TGTGCCAGCAGCTTAGTGCGGGGGGTATCCTACAATGAGCAGTTCTTC.

The chain recombines TRBV6-5 with TRBJ2-5; D possibly corresponds to TRBD1 (8 bases). The CDR3 covers 15 residues. Germline CDR1 is MNHEY and CDR2 is SVGAGI. The V and J ends lost 4 bases and 5 bases respectively, with 17 bases between them. CDR3 sequence reads: CASSSGQGGVETQYF. The CDR3 DNA sequence: TGTGCCAGCAGTTCCGGACAGGGAGGGGTGGAGACCCAGTACTTC.

A note on this clone: Distinct nucleotide sequences in the sample also encode this CDR3. This chain's CDR3 is CASSSGQGVTEAFF. CDR3 bases: TGCGCCAGCAGCTCGGGACAGGGTGTCACTGAAGCTTTCTTT. The chain couples TRBV5-1 to TRBJ1-1; 9 positions match TRBD1. Germline V gene data show CDR1 as SGHRS and CDR2 as YFSETQ. This CDR3 is 14 amino acids long. The V gene end was trimmed by 3 bases and the J gene end by 4 bases; junction bases not matched to a gene: 4.

The rearrangement joins TRBV5-1 to TRBJ2-7, with TRBD1 as a possible D gene (6 bases). The CDR3 is 13 residues long. The germline CDR1 and CDR2 sequences are SGHRS and YFSETQ. Trimming shortened V by 0 bases and J by 7 bases, and 11 bases separated the two germline ends. The CDR3 DNA reads as TGCGCCAGCAGCTTGGGTGGGGGCCGGGAGCAGTACTTC. Its translation: CASSLGGGREQYF.

This chain uses TRBV2 with TRBJ2-3; D not resolved. Germline V gives CDR1 SNHLY, CDR2 FYNNEI. The CDR3 is 15 residues long. Trimming stripped 0 bases from V and 4 bases from J, with 11 bases between. CDR3 DNA sequence: TGTGCCAGCAGTGAAGCGCTTTGGGCAGCAGATACGCAGTATTTT. Residues: CASSEALWAADTQYF.

The rearrangement joins TRBV7-6 to TRBJ1-6; D is possibly TRBD1 (5 bases). There are 16 residues in the CDR3. Germline V CDR1 and CDR2: SGHVS, FNYEAQ. The ends were cut back, 0 bases at V and 10 bases at J, with 16 bases in the middle. In nucleotides, the CDR3 is TGTGCCAGCAGCTTAGCTTTACGGGATGGGGGGTCACCCCTCCACTTT. Protein product: CASSLALRDGGSPLHF.

V usage is TRBV6-6 and J usage is TRBJ1-5; weak D call: TRBD1 (5 bases). The V end was cut by 7 bases, the J end by 4 bases, with 17 bases between. Germline-derived CDR1 and CDR2 are MNHNY and SVGAGI (reference sequence). This CDR3 region has 15 residues. The CDR3 DNA is TGTGCCAGCATATTCGGGGGGACGGTTAATCAGCCCCAGCATTTT. Translation gives CASIFGGTVNQPQHF.

This rearrangement joins TRBV18 to TRBJ2-7, with 8 positions matching TRBD1. This CDR3 spans 15 amino acids. V lost 2 bases and J lost 3; bases outside the gene matches: 6. Germline CDR1 and CDR2: KGHSH and LQKENI. The CDR3 protein is CASSPADRVLYEQYF. As DNA, the CDR3 is TGTGCCAGCTCACCAGCGGACAGGGTTCTCTACGAGCAGTACTTC. The full variable domain, rest sourced from reference TRBV18 and TRBJ2-7, is NAGVMQNPRHLVRRRGQEARLRCSPMKGHSHVYWYRQLPEEGLKFMVYLQKENIIDESGMPKERFSAEFPKEGPSILRIQQVVRGDSAAYFCASSPADRVLYEQYFGPGTRLTVT.

The chain joins TRBV19 to TRBJ2-2, with TRBD1 as a possible D gene (6 bases). Germline CDR1 is LNHDA and CDR2 is SQIVND (reference sequence). This CDR3 is built from 16 residues. The V end was cut by 1 base, the J end by 1 base, with 10 bases between. The DNA of the CDR3 is TGTGCCAGTAGTATAGGGGTGACAGGGAACACCGGGGAGCTGTTTTTT. It codes for CASSIGVTGNTGELFF.

The V and J genes are TRBV19 and TRBJ2-7, with 8 bases aligning to TRBD2. There are 14 residues in the CDR3. V lost 4 bases and J lost 4; bases outside the gene matches: 6. The germline CDR1 and CDR2 sequences are LNHDA and SQIVND (reference sequence). The CDR3 region has the DNA TGTGCCAGTAGTAGGAGCGGGAGTGAATACGAGCAGTACTTC. It codes for CASSRSGSEYEQYF.

The chain carries TRBV2 and TRBJ2-7; 10 bases are a match to TRBD1. From germline, CDR1 is SNHLY and CDR2 FYNNEI. J lost 5 bases, V lost 7 bases, and 8 bases had no gene match. This CDR3 is built from 14 residues. The CDR3 DNA is TGTGCCAGCAACCCGGGACAGGGGTTCCACGAGCAGTACTTC. This encodes CASNPGQGFHEQYF. Supplemented by reference TRBV2 and TRBJ2-7, the full variable domain reads EPEVTQTPSHQVTQMGQEVILRCVPISNHLYFYWYRQILGQKVEFLVSFYNNEISEKSEIFDDQFSVERPDGSNFTLKIRSTKLEDSAMYFCASNPGQGFHEQYFGPGTRLTVT.

This sequence joins TRBV19 and TRBJ1-1; no clear D gene. Germline V gives CDR1 LNHDA, CDR2 SQIVND (reference sequence). The CDR3 length is 14 residues. Trimming pared 1 base from V and 0 bases from J, leaving 6 bases between. In nucleotides, the CDR3 is TGTGCCAGTAGTATAGGGGCCATGAACACTGAAGCTTTCTTT. Its protein is CASSIGAMNTEAFF.

CDR3 protein: CASSSDSSSYNSPLHF. CDR3 nucleotide sequence: TGTGCCAGCAGTTCCGACAGCAGCTCCTATAATTCACCCCTCCACTTT. The chain employs TRBV6-5 and TRBJ1-6; possibly TRBD1 for D (5 bases). This CDR3 comprises 16 residues. CDR1 and CDR2 from the germline V gene are MNHEY and SVGAGI. The V end was cut by 4 bases, the J end by 0 bases, with 10 bases between.